These 7 T cell receptor beta chains originate from one sample sequenced in a study of post-analysis software for immune sequencing data (dated by TCRdb to about 2015). Overall study results and their limits: Four or five TRBV segments, including TRBV5-6, TRBV5-1 and TRBV20-1, were significantly more frequent in patients than controls.

No antigen has been assigned to these receptors. Receptors were amplified or captured by PCR. The instrument was an Illumina HiSeq 2500. Unique molecular identifiers were incorporated into TCR beta cDNA libraries to reduce PCR and sequencing biases. The public reads were quality trimmed at Q25 with fastp and then assembled into clones with MiXCR by TCRdb, keeping productive beta chains. Entries that share a CDR3 protein sequence are merged under the most common genes and DNA. The sample records some 690,000 distinct CDR3 sequences, approximately 59% of which are singletons. The top ten clones comprise roughly 10% of the sample. Sequencing was carried out using blood. The source of these receptors is a girl aged 2 to 10 with multiple sclerosis.

This chain connects TRBV5-5 to TRBJ2-1; tentative D call: TRBD2 (7 bases). V lost 0 bases, J lost 5 bases, and 18 bases lay in between. The CDR3 runs to 17 residues. Germline lookup yields CDR1 SGHKS and CDR2 YYEKEE (reference sequence). The CDR3 nucleotides read TGTGCCAGCAGCTTGGCTATCACGGGGGGCCCCAACAATGAGCAGTTCTTC. Translation gives CASSLAITGGPNNEQFF.

This clonotype was observed at least ten times. One end of the junction varies from germline; a read error may be responsible. The chain couples TRBV12-3 or TRBV12-4 to TRBJ2-5; TRBD1 aligns across 7 bases. CDR3 length equals 14 residues. The CDR3 loop reads CASSLGTAQETQYF. In DNA, the CDR3 is TGCGCCAGCAGCCTCGGGACAGCTCAAGAGACCCAGTACTTC.

This clonotype has a handful of counts. The V and J genes are TRBV2 and TRBJ1-1; D gene uncertain. V shed 4 bases and J shed 1 base, with 7 bases lying between them. From germline, CDR1 is SNHLY and CDR2 FYNNEI. This CDR3 spans 13 amino acids. The CDR3 loop reads CASSAEGNTEAFF. CDR3 bases: TGTGCCAGCAGTGCCGAGGGGAACACTGAAGCTTTCTTT. Full variable domain (missing parts from reference TRBV2 and TRBJ1-1): EPEVTQTPSHQVTQMGQEVILRCVPISNHLYFYWYRQILGQKVEFLVSFYNNEISEKSEIFDDQFSVERPDGSNFTLKIRSTKLEDSAMYFCASSAEGNTEAFFGQGTRLTVV.

J is TRBJ1-1 and V is TRBV7-9; TRBD1 agrees at 9 bases. Germline V gene sequence: CDR1 SEHNR, CDR2 FQNEAQ (reference sequence). This CDR3 has 15 residues. V trimming: 4 bases; J trimming: 3 bases; junction bases outside the gene matches: 6. The CDR3 nucleotides are TGTGCCAGCAGCTCTGGGGGACAGGGAGACACTGAAGCTTTCTTT. Translation: CASSSGGQGDTEAFF.

This chain links TRBV29-1 with TRBJ2-1; 13 nucleotides match TRBD2. CDR1 and CDR2 from the germline V gene are SQVTM and ANQGSEA. CDR3 length: 16 amino acids. With V trimmed by 7 bases and J by 0 bases, 6 bases remained unmatched. CDR3 region: CSAGTSGVSSYNEQFF. The CDR3 DNA follows: TGCAGCGCGGGGACTAGCGGGGTAAGCTCCTACAATGAGCAGTTCTTC.

The chain is built from TRBV7-2 and TRBJ2-5; 14 bases match TRBD2. Germline lookup yields CDR1 SGHTA and CDR2 FQGNSA. Unmatched junction bases numbered 10, after V lost 4 bases and J lost 9 bases. CDR3 size: 16 residues. The CDR3 sequence is CASSSGGLAGVAAQYF. DNA for the CDR3: TGTGCCAGCAGCTCCGGGGGACTAGCGGGAGTCGCCGCCCAGTACTTC.

This chain uses TRBV6-2 or TRBV6-3 with TRBJ2-1; a possible D gene is TRBD1 (6 bases). Germline V lookup: CDR1 MNHEY, CDR2 SVGEGT. CDR3 length: 16 amino acids. Trimming took 6 bases from V and 8 from J, leaving 23 bases between them. The CDR3 sequence is CASRHDRKIRGDEQFF. The CDR3 nucleotides are TGTGCCAGCAGGCACGACCGCAAAATCAGGGGCGATGAGCAGTTCTTC.